This entry describes one TCR beta chain. As yet, its antigen is unknown. Between the trimmed V and J ends, which lost 4 bases and 2 bases, there was a span of 18 bases. The CDR3 runs to 15 residues. Germline V gene data show CDR1 as SQVTM and CDR2 as ANQGSEA. The entry originates in a study of cytotoxic CD8 clonotypes in ibrutinib-treated CLL. Notes on the study in general: A difference in sampling times existed between sustained-remission and progressing patients.

TCRdb keeps only in-frame clones here, not all; method: immunoSEQ multiplex PCR. The data hold roughly 51,000 clones, with approximately 53% observed a single time. The chain combines TRBV29-1 with TRBJ2-7; D is undetermined. Sample: PBMCs, taken after 12 months of ibrutinib treatment. The TCR sequence derives from a human donor with chronic lymphocytic leukemia. The CDR3 region has the DNA TGCAGCGTTGTATCAGACCCCTGGGTGACCTACGAGCAGTACTTC. The encoded protein is CSVVSDPWVTYEQYF.